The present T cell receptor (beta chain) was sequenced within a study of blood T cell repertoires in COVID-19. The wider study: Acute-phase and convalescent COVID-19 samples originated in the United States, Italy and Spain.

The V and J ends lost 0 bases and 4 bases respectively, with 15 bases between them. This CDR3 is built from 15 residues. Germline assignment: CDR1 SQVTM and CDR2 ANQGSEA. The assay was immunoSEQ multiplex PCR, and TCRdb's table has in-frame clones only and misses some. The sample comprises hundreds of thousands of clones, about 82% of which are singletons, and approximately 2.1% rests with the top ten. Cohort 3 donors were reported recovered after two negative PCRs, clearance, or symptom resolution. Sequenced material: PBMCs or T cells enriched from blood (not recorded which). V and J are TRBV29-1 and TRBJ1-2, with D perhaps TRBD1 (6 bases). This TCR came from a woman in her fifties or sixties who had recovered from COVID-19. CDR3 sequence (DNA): TGCAGCGTTGAAGATCCTTGGGGAGGGGGCTATGGCTACACCTTC. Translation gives CSVEDPWGGGYGYTF. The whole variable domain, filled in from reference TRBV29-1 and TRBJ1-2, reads SAVISQKPSRDICQRGTSLTIQCQVDSQVTMMFWYRQQPGQSLTLIATANQGSEATYESGFVIDKFPISRPNLTFSTLTVSNMSPEDSSIYLCSVEDPWGGGYGYTFGSGTRLTVV.